These T cell receptor beta chains were read from a single sample in a study of cytomegalovirus exposure and HLA in healthy donors. Method: immunoSEQ multiplex PCR; TCRdb's copy keeps in-frame clones and lacks some. The sample comprises more than 100,000 clones, around 65% of which are singletons, and 1.5% to 1.7% rests with the top ten. The sequenced sample consisted of PBMCs. The receptors stem from a man aged 18 to 29 in good health and CMV-seronegative. Each CDR3 is given with its conserved first and last residue. The D gene is left open where the match is weak. Not all rows give a size; the values are once, few, many and, for expanded clones, a class.

>TRBJ2-1|TRBD1|TRBV29-1|.
TGCAGCGAAATACCGGGACAGGGTACCTACAATGAGCAGTTCTTC
CSEIPGQGTYNEQFF
>TRBJ1-5|TRBD1|TRBV5-1|.
TGCGCCAGCAGCCGGGGACAGGGTGACCAGCCCCAGCATTTT
CASSRGQGDQPQHF
>TRBJ2-1|.|TRBV5-6|.
TGTGCCAGCAGGAGAAGCTTGCGAGATGAGCAGTTCTTC
CASRRSLRDEQFF
>TRBJ2-7|TRBD1|TRBV6-1|.
TGTGCCAGCAGTGGGGCGGGACAGGGGATCTCAGAGCAGTACTTC
CASSGAGQGISEQYF
>TRBJ1-1|.|TRBV19|.
TGTGCCAGTCAGCCTTTCGGGATATATACTGAAGCTTTCTTT
CASQPFGIYTEAFF
>TRBJ1-1|.|TRBV5-6|.
TGTGCCAGCAGCCCCCTATTGGTAGACTCAGTCACTGAAGCTTTCTTT
CASSPLLVDSVTEAFF
>TRBJ2-3|.|TRBV6-1|.
TGTGCCAGCAGTGTAGTGGGCAGGACAGATACGCAGTATTTT
CASSVVGRTDTQYF
>TRBJ2-1|TRBD2|TRBV5-6|.
TGTGCCAGCAGCTTGGGGCGGGGGGTCAATGAGCAGTTCTTC
CASSLGRGVNEQFF
>TRBJ2-2|.|TRBV4-1|.
TGCGCCAGCGGGCCGGTATCACAGGGAGCCGGGGAGCTGTTTTTT
CASGPVSQGAGELFF
>TRBJ2-7|.|TRBV10-3|.
TGTGCCATCACTGTCGCAGGATCCTACGAGCAGTACTTC
CAITVAGSYEQYF
>TRBJ1-2|.|TRBV5-5|.
TGTGCCAGCAAGACAGATAATGGCTACACCTTC
CASKTDNGYTF
>TRBJ1-5|TRBD1|TRBV5-6|.
TGTGCCAGCAGCTTACAGGGGTCGAATCAGCCCCAGCATTTT
CASSLQGSNQPQHF
>TRBJ1-2|.|TRBV6-1|.
TGTGCCAGCAGTGAACGGACAGATTTGTATGGCTACACCTTC
CASSERTDLYGYTF
>TRBJ2-5|.|TRBV9|.
TGTGCCAGCAGCGCCGGTGCGAGGGGGCAAGAGACCCAGTACTTC
CASSAGARGQETQYF
>TRBJ1-3|TRBD1|TRBV7-2|few
TGTGCCAGCAGCATTCTACAGGGGGCGCGCGGAAACACCATATATTTT
CASSILQGARGNTIYF
>TRBJ1-4|TRBD1|TRBV5-1|few
TGCGCCAGCAACTTTGAGGGCAGGGGGAAACTGTTTTTT
CASNFEGRGKLFF
>TRBJ1-1|.|TRBV19|.
TGTGCCAGTAGTCCAGTATACAACAGGGAAAACACTGAAGCTTTCTTT
CASSPVYNRENTEAFF
>TRBJ2-2|TRBD1|TRBV9|once
TGTTCCAGCAGCGTAGTGGGACAGTACACCGGGGAGCTGTTTTTT
CSSSVVGQYTGELFF
>TRBJ2-7|TRBD1|TRBV18|.
TGTGCCAGCTCACGCGGGACAGGGTATTCGTCCGAGCAGTACTTC
CASSRGTGYSSEQYF
>TRBJ1-1|TRBD1|TRBV5-1|.
TGCGCCAGCAGCTTTACAGGGGGCACTGAAGCTTTCTTT
CASSFTGGTEAFF
>TRBJ2-1|TRBD2|TRBV4-2|.
TGTGCCAGCAGCCAAGATTGGGCGGGAGGGCGAGACAATGAGCAGTTCTTC
CASSQDWAGGRDNEQFF
>TRBJ1-1|.|TRBV27|.
TGTGCCAGCAGTTTTCCCGGGGGAGGTATTACTGAAGCTTTCTTT
CASSFPGGGITEAFF
>TRBJ2-7|.|TRBV18|.
TGTGCCAGCTCACTCGACTCCCTACTAGGGCAGTACTTC
CASSLDSLLGQYF
>TRBJ1-1|.|TRBV6-5|.
TGTGCCAGCAGTTACTCGGTGACTGGCACTGAAGCTTTCTTT
CASSYSVTGTEAFF
>TRBJ1-1|.|TRBV7-9|few
TGTGCCAGCAGTTTAGAATCGACTGAAGCTTTCTTT
CASSLESTEAFF
>TRBJ1-1|TRBD1|TRBV6-6|.
TGTGCCAGCAGAAACAGGGGGAACACTGAAGCTTTCTTT
CASRNRGNTEAFF
>TRBJ2-2|TRBD2|TRBV7-3|.
TGTGCCAGCAGCTTAAGAGGACTAGCGGGGGGTCGCACCGGGGAGCTGTTTTTT
CASSLRGLAGGRTGELFF
>TRBJ2-5|TRBD2|TRBV18|.
TGTGCCAGCTCAGGCAGACTAGCGGGAGGGAAAGAGACCCAGTACTTC
CASSGRLAGGKETQYF
>TRBJ2-7|TRBD1|TRBV5-1|.
TGCGCCAGCAGCTTGGCCGGGGACAGGGGGAACGAGCAGTACTTC
CASSLAGDRGNEQYF
>TRBJ2-5|TRBD2|TRBV5-1|.
TGCGCCAGCAGCTTGGGACTAGCGGGAGCTCAAGAGACCCAGTACTTC
CASSLGLAGAQETQYF
>TRBJ2-7|.|TRBV11-2|.
TGTGCCAGCAGCCTCCGGGACAATCCCTACGAGCAGTACTTC
CASSLRDNPYEQYF
>TRBJ2-3|TRBD2|TRBV5-4|once
TGTGCCAGCAGCTCACCGACTAGCGGGGGTACAGATACGCAGTATTTT
CASSSPTSGGTDTQYF
>TRBJ2-2|TRBD2|TRBV6-1|once
TGTGCCAGCAGTGAACCGTTCCGGGGGGGCAGGTCCGGGGAGCTGTTTTTT
CASSEPFRGGRSGELFF
>TRBJ1-1|.|TRBV9|few
TGTGCCAGCAGCGTAGACCCAGGCTTTGAAGCTTTCTTT
CASSVDPGFEAFF
>TRBJ2-5|TRBD2|TRBV28|.
TGTGCCAGCAGTTTAGGACTAGCGGGAGCAATTAAAGAGACCCAGTACTTC
CASSLGLAGAIKETQYF
>TRBJ2-1|.|TRBV27|.
TGTGCCAGCAGTCGCGAGAGCTCCTACAATGAGCAGTTCTTC
CASSRESSYNEQFF
>TRBJ2-1|.|TRBV4-1|.
TGCGCCAGCAGCCAAGCGGGTTCCTACAATGAGCAGTTCTTC
CASSQAGSYNEQFF
>TRBJ2-2|.|TRBV5-1|few
TGCGCCAGCAGCTTGGACAGGGTCGCCACCGGGGAGCTGTTTTTT
CASSLDRVATGELFF
>TRBJ2-5|TRBD1|TRBV5-6|.
TGTGCCAGCAGCTCCAGGGACAGGCAAGAGACCCAGTACTTC
CASSSRDRQETQYF
>TRBJ2-7|TRBD1|TRBV18|.
TGTGCCAGCTCACGGGACAGGGTCGCCAGGAGCGAGCAGTACTTC
CASSRDRVARSEQYF
>TRBJ1-4|TRBD1|TRBV5-4|few
TGTGCCAGCACCCATAGACAGGGGCCCGATGAAAAACTGTTTTTT
CASTHRQGPDEKLFF
>TRBJ2-7|TRBD1|TRBV5-5|.
TGTGCCAGCAGCGAACCGGGACAGGACAGCTCCTACGAGCAGTACTTC
CASSEPGQDSSYEQYF
>TRBJ2-7|.|TRBV7-9|.
TGTGCCAGCAGCTTAGTGATTAGCGCGGACGAGCAGTACTTC
CASSLVISADEQYF
>TRBJ2-7|TRBD1|TRBV5-1|.
TGCGCCAGCAGCTTGGCGGGACAGGGCTACGAGCAGTACTTC
CASSLAGQGYEQYF
>TRBJ2-1|.|TRBV7-9|few
TGTGCCAGCAGCGATGGGAACAGGGTAGACAATGAGCAGTTCTTC
CASSDGNRVDNEQFF
>TRBJ1-5|TRBD1|TRBV23-1|.
TGCGCCAGCAGCGGGCAGGGGGCGAGACTACTGCTGGAAGATAGCAATCAGCCCCAGCATTTT
CASSGQGARLLLEDSNQPQHF
>TRBJ1-4|.|TRBV27|.
TGTGCCAGTTCTCTCCTCGCCGGGACACCAGAAAAACTGTTTTTT
CASSLLAGTPEKLFF
>TRBJ1-5|TRBD1|TRBV4-3|.
TGCGCCAGCAGCCAAGCAGCGACAGGGGGCCCTCAGCCCCAGCATTTT
CASSQAATGGPQPQHF
>TRBJ2-5|TRBD1|TRBV30|.
TGTGCCTGGAGTGGAGGACAGGGGAAGGAGACCCAGTACTTC
CAWSGGQGKETQYF
>TRBJ1-5|.|TRBV28|.
TGTGCCAGCAAAACCGGGGGTAGCAATCAGCCCCAGCATTTT
CASKTGGSNQPQHF
>TRBJ2-5|TRBD1|TRBV27|once
TGTGCCAGCAGTCGCAGGGGGCCAGGAGCGGCGAACCAAGAGACCCAGTACTTC
CASSRRGPGAANQETQYF
>TRBJ1-2|TRBD1|TRBV19|.
TGTGCCAGTAAGACAGGGTACGATGGCTACACCTTC
CASKTGYDGYTF
>TRBJ2-7|TRBD2|TRBV7-2|.
TGTGCCAGCAGGGCTACTAGCGGGATCTACGAGCAGTACTTC
CASRATSGIYEQYF